The present entry profiles one T cell receptor (beta chain) with its context. This sample is part of a study of blood T cell repertoires in COVID-19. V was trimmed by 4 bases and J by 5 bases, leaving 6 bases between them. The CDR3 loop spans 11 amino acids. Germline CDR1 is SGHRS and CDR2 is YFSETQ. Produced via immunoSEQ multiplex PCR; TCRdb's table is partial and in-frame only. The table lists some 100,000 clones, about 77% of them singletons. The sample was peripheral blood. V gene TRBV5-1 combines with J gene TRBJ2-5; D remains ambiguous. The receptor was derived from a woman in her seventies with acute or convalescent COVID-19. CDR3 residues: CASSAEETQYF. CDR3 DNA sequence: TGCGCCAGCAGCGCGGAGGAGACCCAGTACTTC.